This TCR beta chain was identified in a study of cytomegalovirus exposure and HLA in healthy donors. Study context: Out of 180 million or so T cells, an earlier analysis found 117 million unique TCR beta sequences in total. Of roughly 400 genotyped donors, about 80% grouped in the Caucasian-associated ancestry cluster.

Germline V gene sequence: CDR1 SNHLY, CDR2 FYNNEI. This CDR3 has 17 amino acids. Notes on the study in general: With further analysis later on, most CMV-associated TCR beta chains appeared HLA-restricted. Reportedly, a later analysis found an Asian-associated ancestry cluster had fewer N-insertions than the roughly 700-donor mean.

Notes on this clone: Its antigen is unidentified.

The PCR employed 60 Vbeta primers together with 13 Jbeta primers. Clones were sequenced by immunoSEQ multiplex PCR, and TCRdb holds only the in-frame ones, with some missing. The sample includes around 180,000 clones, around 77% seen only once; the top ten take 2.4%. The sample consisted of PBMCs. This sequence was found in a man in his sixties in good health and CMV-seronegative. The J gene is TRBJ2-5, the V gene TRBV2; maybe TRBD1 (5 bases). The J call could be wrong; TRBJ2-7 is a better fit for the DNA end. In nucleotides, the CDR3 is TGTGCCAGCAGTGAAGCGTTGGGCTTAATCGGACACGGCGAGCAGTACTTC. This codes for CASSEALGLIGHGEQYF.